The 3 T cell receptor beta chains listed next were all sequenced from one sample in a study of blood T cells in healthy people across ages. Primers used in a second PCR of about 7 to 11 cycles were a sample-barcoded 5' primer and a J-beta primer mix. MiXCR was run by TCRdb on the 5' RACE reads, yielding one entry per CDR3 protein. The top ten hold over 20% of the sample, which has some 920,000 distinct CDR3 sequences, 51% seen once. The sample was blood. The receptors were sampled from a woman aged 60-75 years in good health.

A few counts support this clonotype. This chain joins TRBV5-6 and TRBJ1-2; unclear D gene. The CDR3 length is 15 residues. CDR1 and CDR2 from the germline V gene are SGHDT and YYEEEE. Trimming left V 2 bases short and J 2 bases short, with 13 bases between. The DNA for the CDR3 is TGTGCCAGCAGCTTTTGGAACAGAATCAACTATGGCTACACCTTC. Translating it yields CASSFWNRINYGYTF.

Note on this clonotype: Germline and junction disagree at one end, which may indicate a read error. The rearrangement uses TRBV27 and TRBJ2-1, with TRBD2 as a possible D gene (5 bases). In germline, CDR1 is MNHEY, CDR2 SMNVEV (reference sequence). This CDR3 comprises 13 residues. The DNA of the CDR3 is TGTGCCAGCAGTGTATCCCTAGCCAATGAGCAGTTCTTC. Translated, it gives CASSVSLANEQFF.

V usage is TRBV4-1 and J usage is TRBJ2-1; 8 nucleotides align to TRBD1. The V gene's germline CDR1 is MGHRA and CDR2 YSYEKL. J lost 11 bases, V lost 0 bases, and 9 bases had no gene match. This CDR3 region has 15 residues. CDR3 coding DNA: TGCGCCAGCAGCCAAGAAGATTCAGGGGGCAGGAAGCAGTTCTTC. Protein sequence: CASSQEDSGGRKQFF.